The 27 T cell receptor beta chains presented below share a single source sample, sequenced in a study of CD8 T cells in Susac syndrome. RNA in amounts of roughly 0.5 to 1 ug was reverse transcribed with random hexamers. TCRdb reprocessed the immunoSEQ multiplex PCR reads with MiXCR, giving one entry per CDR3 protein. The sample consists of 170,000 or so distinct CDR3 sequences, 93% of them appearing once. The sequenced sample consisted of CD4+ T cells from PBMCs. The receptors derive from a human donor with multiple sclerosis.

This clonotype is a singleton in its sample. The V gene is TRBV9, the J gene TRBJ2-3, with TRBD2 identical over 12 bases. The CDR3 is 16 residues long. After removal of 3 bases from V and 6 bases from J, the junction contained 8 bases not matched to a gene. Per the germline V gene, CDR1 is SGDLS and CDR2 is YYNGEE. CDR3 region: CASSAHLAGGPDTQYF. CDR3 sequence (DNA): TGTGCCAGCAGCGCACATCTAGCGGGGGGGCCTGATACGCAGTATTTT.

This chain uses TRBV5-1 with TRBJ2-7, with D possibly called TRBD1 or TRBD2 (5 bases each). V lost 2 bases to trimming and J lost 2 bases, with 14 bases between them. Germline V CDR1 and CDR2: SGHRS, YFSETQ. This CDR3 spans 15 amino acids. The CDR3 protein is CASSLTGTRTYEQYF. Here the CDR3 DNA reads TGCGCCAGCAGCTTAACCGGGACCAGGACCTACGAGCAGTACTTC.

The CDR3 DNA follows: TGCGCCAGCAGTGAATCCGGGGACGGGCAGCCCCAGCATTTT. It translates to CASSESGDGQPQHF. The chain carries TRBV10-1 and TRBJ1-5; D is possibly TRBD1 (5 bases). V lost 3 bases and J 7 bases, leaving 13 bases between the germline ends. The CDR3 runs 14 residues. The V gene's germline CDR1 is WNHNN and CDR2 SYGVQD (reference sequence).

The chain is built from TRBV2 and TRBJ1-5; D gene ambiguous. CDR3 size: 13 residues. Germline CDR1 is SNHLY and CDR2 is FYNNEI. Between the trimmed V and J ends, which lost 4 bases and 3 bases, there was a span of 7 bases. This CDR3 reads CASSVQPNQPQHF. The CDR3 coding sequence is TGTGCCAGCAGTGTACAGCCCAATCAGCCCCAGCATTTT.

This chain connects TRBV6-5 to TRBJ2-1; 9 bases map to TRBD2. Germline V gives CDR1 MNHEY, CDR2 SVGAGI. The CDR3 length is 18 residues. V was pared by 2 bases and J by 2 bases, with 10 bases of the junction left unmatched. CDR3 bases: TGTGCCAGCAGTTACATAGCCAGCGGGAGGCGTCCCTACAATGAGCAGTTCTTC. Amino acids: CASSYIASGRRPYNEQFF.

Notes on this clonotype: A junction end diverges from the germline sequence, so it may reflect a read error. The chain has TRBV28 and TRBJ2-7, with D unclear. Per germline, CDR1 MDHEN and CDR2 SYDVKM. This CDR3 is built from 12 residues. CDR3 DNA: TGTGCCAGCAGCTTATCAGGCTACGAGCAGTACTTC. Protein: CASSLSGYEQYF.

V gene TRBV18 combines with J gene TRBJ1-2, with 11 bases aligning to TRBD1. CDR1 and CDR2 (germline): KGHSH, LQKENI. Trimming took 8 bases from V and 7 from J; bases not matched to a gene: 6. CDR3 length: 13 amino acids. CDR3 nucleotide sequence: TGTGCCAGCGCCGGGACAGGGGGAGGTGGCTACACCTTC. It is translated as CASAGTGGGGYTF.

CDR3 sequence: CASSSHRGTDTQYF. The CDR3 DNA reads as TGTGCCAGCAGTTCCCACCGGGGCACAGATACGCAGTATTTT. This rearrangement joins TRBV6-5 to TRBJ2-3; D is unclear. This CDR3 is 14 amino acids long. V was shortened by 4 bases and J by 1 base, with 9 bases between the two germline ends. Germline CDR1 is MNHEY and CDR2 is SVGAGI.

The chain recombines TRBV20-1 with TRBJ1-5; perhaps TRBD1 as D (5 bases). V was pared by 3 bases and J by 0 bases, with 9 bases between. The length of the CDR3 is 14 residues. Germline-derived CDR1 and CDR2 are DFQATT and SNEGSKA (reference sequence). CDR3 sequence: CSASGGSSNQPQHF. The CDR3 nucleotides read TGCAGTGCTAGTGGGGGGTCTAGCAATCAGCCCCAGCATTTT.

V usage is TRBV10-1 and J usage is TRBJ2-5, with 8 bases aligning to TRBD2. The CDR3 is 15 amino acids. CDR1 is WNHNN, CDR2 SYGVQD, per germline (reference sequence). The V and J ends lost 4 bases and 2 bases, in that order; junction bases with no gene match: 6. The CDR3 bases are TGCGCCAGCAGTGCGGGTAGCGGGATTCAAGAGACCCAGTACTTC. Protein sequence: CASSAGSGIQETQYF.

The chain uses TRBV12-3 or TRBV12-4 and TRBJ1-2; D not resolved. CDR3 length equals 12 residues. The germline V and J ends were trimmed by 6 bases and 8 bases, with 13 bases remaining between them. Written as DNA, the CDR3 is TGTGCCAGCAGCGGTGGCTCACGGGGCTACACCTTC. Residues: CASSGGSRGYTF.

The chain is built from TRBV20-1 and TRBJ2-3; 9 positions match TRBD1. The germline CDR1 and CDR2 sequences are DFQATT and SNEGSKA (reference sequence). The junction had 3 bases not matched to a gene; V was cut back by 5 bases and J by 0 bases. The CDR3 runs 14 residues. The CDR3: CSAPQGASTDTQYF. CDR3 nucleotide sequence: TGCAGTGCTCCACAGGGGGCTAGCACAGATACGCAGTATTTT.

This clonotype has only one observation. CDR3 in amino acids: CSAPSGVKGYNEQFF. CDR3 DNA sequence: TGCAGTGCGCCCTCAGGCGTAAAGGGCTACAATGAGCAGTTCTTC. The chain recombines TRBV20-1 with TRBJ2-1, with unresolved D. This CDR3 contains 15 residues. V lost 6 bases, J lost 3 bases, and 18 bases lay in between. Germline-derived CDR1 and CDR2 are DFQATT and SNEGSKA (reference sequence).

This clonotype was observed a single time. The J gene is TRBJ2-1, the V gene TRBV5-1; the match to TRBD2 covers 10 bases. This CDR3 contains 16 residues. The junction had 8 bases not matched to a gene; V was cut back by 1 base and J by 7 bases. The germline CDR1 and CDR2 sequences are SGHRS and YFSETQ. CDR3 in DNA: TGCGCCAGCAGCTTGCACGGGCTAGCGGGGGTAAATGAGCAGTTCTTC. Residues: CASSLHGLAGVNEQFF.

The chain links TRBV7-6 to TRBJ2-5; 10 bases fit TRBD1. Trimming took 4 bases from V and 5 from J; bases not matched to a gene: 7. Germline V gene data show CDR1 as SGHVS and CDR2 as FNYEAQ. The CDR3 consists of 15 residues. The CDR3: CASSYPGTGDETQYF. CDR3 nucleotide sequence: TGTGCCAGCAGCTACCCCGGGACAGGGGACGAGACCCAGTACTTC.

J is TRBJ2-1 and V is TRBV15; 7 bases line up with TRBD2. The CDR3 is 13 amino acids. CDR1 LNHNV and CDR2 YYDKDF come from the germline V gene (reference sequence). The J segment lost 8 bases and the V segment lost 1 base, leaving 2 bases of the junction unmatched. Here the CDR3 reads CATSRGRGDEQFF. The CDR3 DNA sequence: TGTGCCACCAGCAGAGGCCGGGGGGATGAGCAGTTCTTC.

The genes are TRBV5-1 and TRBJ1-6; D not resolved. Trimming pared 10 bases from V and 8 bases from J, leaving 16 bases between. This CDR3 region has 13 residues. Germline V lookup: CDR1 SGHRS, CDR2 YFSETQ. The CDR3 here is CASRTLYDSPLHF. CDR3 in DNA: TGCGCCTCGCGGACGCTTTACGATTCACCCCTCCACTTT. The full variable domain, with the rest looked up from reference TRBV5-1 and TRBJ1-6, is KAGVTQTPRYLIKTRGQQVTLSCSPISGHRSVSWYQQTPGQGLQFLFEYFSETQRNKGNFPGRFSGRQFSNSRSEMNVSTLELGDSALYLCASRTLYDSPLHFGNGTRLTVT.

The chain links TRBV6-5 to TRBJ2-3; 11 positions agree with TRBD1. This CDR3 has 15 amino acids. From germline, CDR1 is MNHEY and CDR2 SVGAGI. The ends lost 0 bases at V and 4 bases at J; junction bases unmatched: 0. CDR3: CASSYSGQGADTQYF. The CDR3 nucleotides are TGTGCCAGCAGTTACTCGGGACAGGGGGCAGATACGCAGTATTTT.

V and J are TRBV20-1 and TRBJ2-5; D possibly corresponds to TRBD1 (5 bases). Germline CDR1 is DFQATT and CDR2 is SNEGSKA (reference sequence). V was clipped by 5 bases and J by 5 bases, with 9 bases between them. The CDR3 totals 11 residues. The CDR3 region has the DNA TGCAGTGCTCAGCCAGGGGAGACCCAGTACTTC. Translating it yields CSAQPGETQYF.

V gene TRBV6-5 combines with J gene TRBJ2-3, with TRBD2 matching 8 bases. After removal of 6 bases from V and 0 bases from J, the junction contained 5 bases not matched to a gene. The CDR3 loop spans 15 amino acids. Germline values: CDR1 MNHEY, CDR2 SVGAGI. In nucleotides, the CDR3 is TGTGCCAGCAGGCGTAGCGGGACCAGCACAGATACGCAGTATTTT. Translation: CASRRSGTSTDTQYF.

Here the CDR3 reads CAISGGGHGSGDVEQYF. In nucleotides, the CDR3 is TGTGCCATCAGTGGAGGGGGGCACGGTAGCGGGGACGTCGAGCAGTACTTC. The rearrangement links TRBV10-3 to TRBJ2-7; TRBD2 aligns across 8 bases. V dropped 4 bases and J dropped 6; count of bases not matched to a gene: 17. The CDR3 contains 17 residues. From germline, CDR1 is ENHRY and CDR2 SYGVKD.

This chain connects TRBV24-1 to TRBJ2-1, with a tentative D call TRBD2 (5 bases). The CDR3 is 16 residues long. V was cut by 3 bases and J by 1 base, with 12 bases left in between. Germline lookup yields CDR1 KGHDR and CDR2 SFDVKD. DNA of the CDR3: TGTGCCACCAGTGATCAAATGGCGGGTTCCTACAATGAGCAGTTCTTC. Its protein is CATSDQMAGSYNEQFF.

The chain uses TRBV5-6 and TRBJ1-6, with TRBD1 as a possible D gene (5 bases). The germline V gene has CDR1 SGHDT and CDR2 YYEEEE. The CDR3 contains 15 residues. The V end was cut by 0 bases, the J end by 10 bases, with 14 bases between. This CDR3 is CASSLVQGRQSPLHF. In nucleotides, the CDR3 is TGTGCCAGCAGCTTGGTCCAGGGAAGGCAGTCACCCCTCCACTTT.

This chain uses TRBV12-3 or TRBV12-4 with TRBJ2-5; perhaps TRBD2 as D (7 bases). This CDR3 comprises 14 residues. Between the trimmed V and J ends, which lost 0 bases and 4 bases, there was a span of 9 bases. CDR3: CASSLAGGPETQYF. For the CDR3, the DNA is TGTGCCAGCAGTTTAGCGGGGGGGCCAGAGACCCAGTACTTC.

In this sample, this clonotype turned up a few times. The chain carries TRBV7-2 and TRBJ2-7, with 8 positions matching TRBD2. The CDR3 has 15 amino acids. V gave up 1 base and J gave up 4 bases; unmatched junction bases: 6. The germline V gene has CDR1 SGHTA and CDR2 FQGNSA. CDR3 sequence reads: CASSLDRGRIYEQYF. For the CDR3, the DNA is TGTGCCAGCAGCTTAGATCGCGGGAGGATATACGAGCAGTACTTC.

This clonotype was seen more than once but under ten times. V and J are TRBV6-1 and TRBJ1-6; D might be TRBD1 (5 bases). V lost 8 bases, J lost 7 bases, and 6 bases lay in between. The germline gives CDR1 MNHNS, CDR2 SASEGT. This CDR3 has 11 amino acids. As DNA, the CDR3 is TGTGCCAGCTCAGGGAATTCACCCCTCCACTTT. Protein: CASSGNSPLHF.

This sequence joins TRBV4-3 and TRBJ2-5; 12 nucleotides align to TRBD2. This CDR3 comprises 18 residues. The V and J ends lost 0 bases and 4 bases, in that order; junction bases with no gene match: 9. Germline V gives CDR1 LGHNA, CDR2 YSLEER. This CDR3 reads CASSQEGPSGRAGETQYF. The DNA for the CDR3 is TGCGCCAGCAGCCAAGAAGGCCCTAGCGGGAGGGCCGGAGAGACCCAGTACTTC.